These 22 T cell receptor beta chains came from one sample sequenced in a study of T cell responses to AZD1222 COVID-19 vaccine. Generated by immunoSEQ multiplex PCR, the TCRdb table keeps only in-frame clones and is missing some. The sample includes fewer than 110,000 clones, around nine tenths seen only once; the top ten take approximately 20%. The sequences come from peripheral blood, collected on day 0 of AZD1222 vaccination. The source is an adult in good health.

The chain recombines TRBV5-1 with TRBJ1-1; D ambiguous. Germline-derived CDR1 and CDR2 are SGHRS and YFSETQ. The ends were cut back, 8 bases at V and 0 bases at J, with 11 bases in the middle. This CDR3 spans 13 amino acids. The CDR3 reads CASTFGVNTEAFF. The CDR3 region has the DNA TGCGCCAGTACATTTGGAGTGAACACTGAAGCTTTCTTT.

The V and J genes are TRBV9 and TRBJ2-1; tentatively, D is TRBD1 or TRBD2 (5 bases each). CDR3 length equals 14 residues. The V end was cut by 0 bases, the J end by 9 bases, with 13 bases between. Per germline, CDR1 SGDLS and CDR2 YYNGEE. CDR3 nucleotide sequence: TGTGCCAGCAGCGTAGTGTTGTTTGGGGGTGAGCAGTTCTTC. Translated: CASSVVLFGGEQFF.

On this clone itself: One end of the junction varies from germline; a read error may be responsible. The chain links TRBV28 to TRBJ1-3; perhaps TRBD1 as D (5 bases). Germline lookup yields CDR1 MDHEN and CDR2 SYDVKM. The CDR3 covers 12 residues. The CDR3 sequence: CASRDRGNTICF. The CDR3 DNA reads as TGTGCCAGCAGAGACAGAGGAAACACCATATGTTTT.

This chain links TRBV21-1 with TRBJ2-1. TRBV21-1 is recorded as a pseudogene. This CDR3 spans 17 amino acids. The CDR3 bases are TGTGCCAGCAGCCTAGAGGGGGGCAGCGCCCTAAGCGATGAGCAGTTCTTC. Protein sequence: CASSLEGGSALSDEQFF.

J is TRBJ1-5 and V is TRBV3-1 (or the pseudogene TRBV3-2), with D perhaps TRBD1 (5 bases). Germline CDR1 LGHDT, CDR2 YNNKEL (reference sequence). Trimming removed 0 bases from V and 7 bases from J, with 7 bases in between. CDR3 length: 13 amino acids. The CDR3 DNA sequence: TGTGCCAGCAGCCAAGACAGGGTCCAGCCCCAGCATTTT. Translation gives CASSQDRVQPQHF.

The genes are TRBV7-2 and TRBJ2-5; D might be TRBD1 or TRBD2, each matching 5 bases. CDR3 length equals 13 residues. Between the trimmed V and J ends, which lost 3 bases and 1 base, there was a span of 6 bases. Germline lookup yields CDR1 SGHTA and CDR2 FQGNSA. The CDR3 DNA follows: TGTGCCAGCAGCTTGAGGGGCCAAGAGACCCAGTACTTC. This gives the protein CASSLRGQETQYF.

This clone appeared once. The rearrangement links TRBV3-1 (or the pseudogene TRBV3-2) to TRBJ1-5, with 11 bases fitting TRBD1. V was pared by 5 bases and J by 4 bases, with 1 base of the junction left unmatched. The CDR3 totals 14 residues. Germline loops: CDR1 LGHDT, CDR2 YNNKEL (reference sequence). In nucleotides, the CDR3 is TGTGCCAGCAGCGGGACAGGGGGTAATCAGCCCCAGCATTTT. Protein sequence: CASSGTGGNQPQHF.

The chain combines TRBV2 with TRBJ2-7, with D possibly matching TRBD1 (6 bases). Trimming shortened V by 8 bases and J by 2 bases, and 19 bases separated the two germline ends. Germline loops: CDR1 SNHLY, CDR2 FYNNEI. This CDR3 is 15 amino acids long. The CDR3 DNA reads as TGTGCCAGCGAGGGCCTACAGGGAACCCCCTACGAGCAGTACTTC. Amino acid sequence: CASEGLQGTPYEQYF.

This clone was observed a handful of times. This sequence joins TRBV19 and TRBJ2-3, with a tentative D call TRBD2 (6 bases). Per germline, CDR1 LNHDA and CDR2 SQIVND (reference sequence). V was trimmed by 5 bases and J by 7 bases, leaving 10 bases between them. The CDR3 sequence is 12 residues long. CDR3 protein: CASSGLANTQYF. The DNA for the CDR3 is TGTGCCAGTAGTGGGCTAGCGAATACGCAGTATTTT.

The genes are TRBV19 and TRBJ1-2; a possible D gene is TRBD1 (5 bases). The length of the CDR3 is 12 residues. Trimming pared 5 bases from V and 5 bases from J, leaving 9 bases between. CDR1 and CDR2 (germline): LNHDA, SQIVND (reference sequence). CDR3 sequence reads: CASSSGGYGYTF. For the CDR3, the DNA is TGTGCCAGTAGTTCGGGGGGGTATGGCTACACCTTC.

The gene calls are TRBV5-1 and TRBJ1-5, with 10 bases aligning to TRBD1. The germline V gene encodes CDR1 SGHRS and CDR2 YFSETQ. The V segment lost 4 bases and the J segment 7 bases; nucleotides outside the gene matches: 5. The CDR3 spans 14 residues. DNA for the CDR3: TGCGCCAGCAGCGCCGGGACAGGGGAACAGCCCCAGCATTTT. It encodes CASSAGTGEQPQHF.

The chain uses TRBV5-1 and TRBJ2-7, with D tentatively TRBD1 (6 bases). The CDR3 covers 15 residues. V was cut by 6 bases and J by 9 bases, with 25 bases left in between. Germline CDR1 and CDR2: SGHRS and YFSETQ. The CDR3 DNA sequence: TGCGCCAGCACCCCCACGGCAGGGGTAGGTAATGGGCAGTACTTC. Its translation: CASTPTAGVGNGQYF.

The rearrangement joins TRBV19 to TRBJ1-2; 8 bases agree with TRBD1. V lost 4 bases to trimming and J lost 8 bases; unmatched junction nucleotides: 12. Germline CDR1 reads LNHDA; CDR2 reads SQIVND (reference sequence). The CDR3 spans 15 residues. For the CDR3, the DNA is TGTGCCAGTAGTACCCCCGACAGACAGGGGTTGGGCTACACCTTC. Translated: CASSTPDRQGLGYTF.

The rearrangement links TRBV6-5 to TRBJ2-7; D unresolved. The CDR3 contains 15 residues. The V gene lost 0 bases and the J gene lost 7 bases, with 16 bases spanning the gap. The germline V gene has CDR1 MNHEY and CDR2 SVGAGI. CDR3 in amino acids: CASSYSDISLGEQYF. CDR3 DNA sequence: TGTGCCAGCAGTTACTCAGACATATCATTGGGGGAGCAGTACTTC.

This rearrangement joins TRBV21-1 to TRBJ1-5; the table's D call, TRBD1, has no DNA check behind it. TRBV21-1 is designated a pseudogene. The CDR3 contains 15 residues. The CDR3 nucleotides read TGTGCCAGCAGTCACCTCGGGACAGGGCACCAGCCCCAGCATTTT. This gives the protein CASSHLGTGHQPQHF.

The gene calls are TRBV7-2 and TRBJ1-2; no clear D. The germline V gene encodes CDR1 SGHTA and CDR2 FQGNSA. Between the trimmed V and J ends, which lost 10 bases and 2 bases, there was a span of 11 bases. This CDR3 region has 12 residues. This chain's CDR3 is CATMTANYGYTF. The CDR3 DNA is TGTGCCACTATGACGGCAAACTATGGCTACACCTTC. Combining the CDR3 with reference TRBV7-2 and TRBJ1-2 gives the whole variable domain GAGVSQSPSNKVTEKGKDVELRCDPISGHTALYWYRQSLGQGLEFLIYFQGNSAPDKSGLPSDRFSAERTGGSVSTLTIQRTQQEDSAVYLCATMTANYGYTFGSGTRLTVV.

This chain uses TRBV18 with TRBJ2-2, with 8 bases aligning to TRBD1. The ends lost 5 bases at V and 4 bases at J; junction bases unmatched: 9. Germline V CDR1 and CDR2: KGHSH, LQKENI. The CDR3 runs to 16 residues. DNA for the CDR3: TGTGCCAGCTCAGCGTCTACAGGGGGACCCACCGGGGAGCTGTTTTTT. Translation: CASSASTGGPTGELFF. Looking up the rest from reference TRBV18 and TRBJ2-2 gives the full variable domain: NAGVMQNPRHLVRRRGQEARLRCSPMKGHSHVYWYRQLPEEGLKFMVYLQKENIIDESGMPKERFSAEFPKEGPSILRIQQVVRGDSAAYFCASSASTGGPTGELFFGEGSRLTVL.

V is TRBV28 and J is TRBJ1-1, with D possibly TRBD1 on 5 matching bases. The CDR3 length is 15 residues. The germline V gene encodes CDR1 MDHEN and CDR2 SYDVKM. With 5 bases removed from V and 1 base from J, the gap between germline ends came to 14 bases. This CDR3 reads CASSVTGGGNTEAFF. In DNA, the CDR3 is TGTGCCAGCAGTGTTACAGGCGGGGGGAACACTGAAGCTTTCTTT.

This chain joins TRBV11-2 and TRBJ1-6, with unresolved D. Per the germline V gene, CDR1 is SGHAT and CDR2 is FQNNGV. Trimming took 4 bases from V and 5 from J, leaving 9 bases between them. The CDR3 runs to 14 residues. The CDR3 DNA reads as TGTGCCAGCAGCTCGCGGACGGATAATTCACCCCTCCACTTT. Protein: CASSSRTDNSPLHF.

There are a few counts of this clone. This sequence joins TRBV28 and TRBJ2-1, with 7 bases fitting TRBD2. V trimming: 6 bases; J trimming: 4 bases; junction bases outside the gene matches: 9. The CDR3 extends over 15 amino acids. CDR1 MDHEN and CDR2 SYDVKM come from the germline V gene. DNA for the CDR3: TGTGCCAGCAGCCCTCTAGCGGAGCCATACAATGAGCAGTTCTTC. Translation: CASSPLAEPYNEQFF.

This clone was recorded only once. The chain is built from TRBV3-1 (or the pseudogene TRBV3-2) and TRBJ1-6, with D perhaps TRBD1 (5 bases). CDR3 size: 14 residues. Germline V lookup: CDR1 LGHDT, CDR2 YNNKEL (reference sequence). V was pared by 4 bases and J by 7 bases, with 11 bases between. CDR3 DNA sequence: TGTGCCAGCAGCCGTACAGGTATCAATTCACCCCTCCACTTT. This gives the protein CASSRTGINSPLHF.

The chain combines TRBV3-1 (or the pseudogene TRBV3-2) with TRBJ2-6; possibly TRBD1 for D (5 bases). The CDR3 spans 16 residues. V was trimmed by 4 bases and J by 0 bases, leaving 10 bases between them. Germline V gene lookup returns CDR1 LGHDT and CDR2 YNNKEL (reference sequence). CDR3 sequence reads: CASSPTGYSGANVLTF. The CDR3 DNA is TGTGCCAGCAGCCCAACAGGTTACTCTGGGGCCAACGTCCTGACTTTC.